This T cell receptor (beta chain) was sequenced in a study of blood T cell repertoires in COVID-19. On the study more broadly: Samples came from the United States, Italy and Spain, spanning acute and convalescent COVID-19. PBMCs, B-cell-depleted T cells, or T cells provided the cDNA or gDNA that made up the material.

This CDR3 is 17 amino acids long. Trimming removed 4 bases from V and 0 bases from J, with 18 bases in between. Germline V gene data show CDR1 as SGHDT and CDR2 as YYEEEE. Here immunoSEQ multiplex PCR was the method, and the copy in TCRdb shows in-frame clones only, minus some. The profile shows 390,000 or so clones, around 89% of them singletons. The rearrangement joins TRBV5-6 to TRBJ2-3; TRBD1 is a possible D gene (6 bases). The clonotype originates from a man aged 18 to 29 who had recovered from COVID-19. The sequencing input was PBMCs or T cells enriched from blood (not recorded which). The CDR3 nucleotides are TGTGCCAGCAGCCGGAGATTGACAGGAGTGAGCACAGATACGCAGTATTTT. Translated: CASSRRLTGVSTDTQYF.